Listed below are T cell receptor beta chains from one sample, sequenced in a study of shared clonotypes between healthy human individuals. TCRdb keeps only in-frame clones here, not all; method: immunoSEQ multiplex PCR. The repertoire has about 470,000 clones, about four fifths of them found once; the top ten carry roughly 13%. Input material: PBMCs. These receptors were collected from a woman aged 40 to 49 in good health. Some clones in this sample may be carry-over from other donors' samples. The CDR3 runs from the conserved cysteine through the conserved F or W. D genes are given only for firm matches. The size of a clone is reported for some rows only, either as once, few or many, or as a class for expanded clones.

cdr3_length: 15; j_call: TRBJ1-3; clone_size: .; d_call: .; v_call: TRBV6-6; cdr3_aa: CASRGGELSGNTIYF; cdr3_nt: TGTGCCAGCAGGGGCGGAGAACTCTCTGGAAACACCATATATTTT
cdr3_length: 13; j_call: TRBJ1-1; clone_size: .; d_call: .; v_call: TRBV18; cdr3_aa: CASSPSGFTEAFF; cdr3_nt: TGTGCCAGCTCACCATCGGGGTTCACTGAAGCTTTCTTT
cdr3_length: 12; j_call: TRBJ1-5; clone_size: .; d_call: .; v_call: TRBV27; cdr3_aa: CASSFRNQPQHF; cdr3_nt: TGTGCCAGCAGTTTCCGGAATCAGCCCCAGCATTTT
cdr3_length: 13; j_call: TRBJ2-1; clone_size: many; d_call: .; v_call: TRBV6-5; cdr3_aa: CASSSTRGAQQFF; cdr3_nt: TGTGCCAGCAGTTCCACAAGGGGGGCCCAGCAGTTCTTC
cdr3_length: 14; j_call: TRBJ2-1; clone_size: .; d_call: TRBD2; v_call: TRBV5-4; cdr3_aa: CASSPAGGYNEQFF; cdr3_nt: TGTGCCAGCAGCCCGGCGGGAGGATACAATGAGCAGTTCTTC
cdr3_length: 14; j_call: TRBJ2-1; clone_size: .; d_call: .; v_call: TRBV7-2; cdr3_aa: CASSPVGGSHEQFF; cdr3_nt: TGTGCCAGCAGCCCAGTGGGGGGTTCCCATGAGCAGTTCTTC
cdr3_length: 14; j_call: TRBJ1-1; clone_size: .; d_call: .; v_call: TRBV29-1; cdr3_aa: CSVIDWGRDTEAFF; cdr3_nt: TGCAGCGTTATTGATTGGGGGCGTGACACTGAAGCTTTCTTT
cdr3_length: 18; j_call: TRBJ1-1; clone_size: .; d_call: .; v_call: TRBV27; cdr3_aa: CASSRGGVRLLMNTEAFF; cdr3_nt: TGTGCCAGCAGTAGGGGGGGGGTGAGGTTACTGATGAACACTGAAGCTTTCTTT
cdr3_length: 13; j_call: TRBJ1-4; clone_size: .; d_call: TRBD1; v_call: TRBV7-8; cdr3_aa: CASMYRGRGKLFF; cdr3_nt: TGTGCCAGCATGTACAGGGGCCGGGGGAAACTGTTTTTT
cdr3_length: 15; j_call: TRBJ1-3; clone_size: .; d_call: .; v_call: TRBV19; cdr3_aa: CASSPSGTYGNTIYF; cdr3_nt: TGTGCCAGTAGTCCCAGCGGGACTTATGGAAACACCATATATTTT
cdr3_length: 15; j_call: TRBJ2-1; clone_size: .; d_call: .; v_call: TRBV6-5; cdr3_aa: CASSPIPLGYNEQFF; cdr3_nt: TGTGCCAGCAGCCCCATCCCCTTGGGGTACAATGAGCAGTTCTTC
cdr3_length: 15; j_call: TRBJ2-1; clone_size: .; d_call: TRBD2; v_call: TRBV7-6; cdr3_aa: CASSSLAVGGGEQFF; cdr3_nt: TGTGCCAGCAGCTCTCTAGCGGTCGGGGGAGGTGAGCAGTTCTTC
cdr3_length: 13; j_call: TRBJ1-6; clone_size: .; d_call: .; v_call: TRBV7-8; cdr3_aa: CASSLAWRSPLHF; cdr3_nt: TGTGCCAGCAGCTTAGCGTGGCGTTCACCCCTCCACTTT
cdr3_length: 13; j_call: TRBJ2-2; clone_size: few; d_call: .; v_call: TRBV30; cdr3_aa: CAWSDRRVGELFF; cdr3_nt: TGTGCCTGGAGTGACCGGCGTGTCGGGGAGCTGTTTTTT
cdr3_length: 16; j_call: TRBJ1-6; clone_size: .; d_call: .; v_call: TRBV2; cdr3_aa: CASSEGFRAYNSPLHF; cdr3_nt: TGTGCCAGCAGTGAAGGGTTCCGGGCCTATAATTCACCCCTCCACTTT
cdr3_length: 12; j_call: TRBJ2-2; clone_size: .; d_call: .; v_call: TRBV29-1; cdr3_aa: CSATGRTGELFF; cdr3_nt: TGCAGCGCTACAGGGCGGACCGGGGAGCTGTTTTTT
cdr3_length: 16; j_call: TRBJ1-1; clone_size: once; d_call: TRBD1; v_call: TRBV5-1; cdr3_aa: CASRAAGDRGGTEAFF; cdr3_nt: TGCGCCAGTAGAGCAGCCGGCGACAGGGGAGGGACTGAAGCTTTCTTT
cdr3_length: 14; j_call: TRBJ1-1; clone_size: once; d_call: .; v_call: TRBV30; cdr3_aa: CAWGTGSEGTEAFF; cdr3_nt: TGTGCCTGGGGAACGGGATCAGAGGGCACTGAAGCTTTCTTT
cdr3_length: 18; j_call: TRBJ2-3; clone_size: .; d_call: TRBD2; v_call: TRBV14; cdr3_aa: CASSQDPTSGNPTDTQYF; cdr3_nt: TGTGCCAGCAGCCAAGATCCGACTAGCGGAAACCCCACAGATACGCAGTATTTT
cdr3_length: 15; j_call: TRBJ2-3; clone_size: .; d_call: TRBD2; v_call: TRBV4-1; cdr3_aa: CASSRGLANTDTQYF; cdr3_nt: TGCGCCAGCAGCCGAGGACTAGCGAACACAGATACGCAGTATTTT
cdr3_length: 12; j_call: TRBJ2-7; clone_size: .; d_call: TRBD1; v_call: TRBV7-9; cdr3_aa: CASSGTGYEQYF; cdr3_nt: TGTGCCAGCAGCGGGACAGGGTACGAGCAGTACTTC
cdr3_length: 13; j_call: TRBJ1-2; clone_size: few; d_call: TRBD1; v_call: TRBV28; cdr3_aa: CASSLWTGYGYTF; cdr3_nt: TGTGCCAGCAGTTTATGGACAGGGTATGGCTACACCTTC
cdr3_length: 16; j_call: TRBJ2-2; clone_size: .; d_call: .; v_call: TRBV7-2; cdr3_aa: CASSLAALGNTGELFF; cdr3_nt: TGTGCCAGCAGCTTAGCGGCCCTAGGAAACACCGGGGAGCTGTTTTTT
cdr3_length: 12; j_call: TRBJ1-2; clone_size: few; d_call: .; v_call: TRBV2; cdr3_aa: CASSETQYGYTF; cdr3_nt: TGTGCCAGCAGTGAAACCCAATATGGCTACACCTTC
cdr3_length: 15; j_call: TRBJ2-7; clone_size: .; d_call: TRBD2; v_call: TRBV28; cdr3_aa: CATRGVGLASYEQYF; cdr3_nt: TGTGCCACACGGGGGGTTGGCCTTGCCTCCTACGAGCAGTACTTC
cdr3_length: 17; j_call: TRBJ2-6; clone_size: .; d_call: TRBD1; v_call: TRBV19; cdr3_aa: CASSSGQAPSGANVLTF; cdr3_nt: TGTGCCAGTAGTTCGGGACAGGCCCCCTCTGGGGCCAACGTCCTGACTTTC
cdr3_length: 14; j_call: TRBJ2-7; clone_size: .; d_call: .; v_call: TRBV11-2; cdr3_aa: CASSLLDYSYEQYF; cdr3_nt: TGTGCCAGCAGCTTATTGGATTACTCCTACGAGCAGTACTTC
cdr3_length: 14; j_call: TRBJ2-5; clone_size: few; d_call: .; v_call: TRBV5-5; cdr3_aa: CASSFVGRQETQYF; cdr3_nt: TGTGCCAGCAGTTTTGTTGGGAGACAAGAGACCCAGTACTTC
cdr3_length: 13; j_call: TRBJ2-1; clone_size: once; d_call: TRBD2; v_call: TRBV10-3; cdr3_aa: CATQDSGANEQFF; cdr3_nt: TGTGCCACCCAGGATAGCGGGGCTAATGAGCAGTTCTTC
cdr3_length: 13; j_call: TRBJ1-1; clone_size: few; d_call: TRBD1; v_call: TRBV14; cdr3_aa: CASNRQGGTEAFF; cdr3_nt: TGTGCCAGCAACCGACAGGGCGGGACTGAAGCTTTCTTT
cdr3_length: 14; j_call: TRBJ2-1; clone_size: once; d_call: .; v_call: TRBV5-4; cdr3_aa: CASSFRGVGYEQFF; cdr3_nt: TGTGCCAGCAGCTTTCGCGGTGTAGGTTATGAGCAGTTCTTC
cdr3_length: 14; j_call: TRBJ1-5; clone_size: many; d_call: .; v_call: TRBV6-1; cdr3_aa: CASSEWGRDQPQHF; cdr3_nt: TGTGCCAGCAGTGAATGGGGGCGCGATCAGCCCCAGCATTTT
cdr3_length: 14; j_call: TRBJ2-1; clone_size: .; d_call: .; v_call: TRBV5-1; cdr3_aa: CASSLGGRGDEQFF; cdr3_nt: TGCGCCAGCAGCTTGGGTGGTCGAGGGGATGAGCAGTTCTTC
cdr3_length: 12; j_call: TRBJ1-2; clone_size: .; d_call: .; v_call: TRBV4-1; cdr3_aa: CASSHGIYGYTF; cdr3_nt: TGCGCCAGCAGCCATGGGATCTATGGCTACACCTTC
cdr3_length: 14; j_call: TRBJ2-7; clone_size: .; d_call: .; v_call: TRBV6-5; cdr3_aa: CASRRDGRTYEQYF; cdr3_nt: TGTGCCAGCAGAAGGGACGGAAGAACCTACGAGCAGTACTTC
cdr3_length: 15; j_call: TRBJ1-2; clone_size: .; d_call: .; v_call: TRBV28; cdr3_aa: CASTAPSITNYGYTF; cdr3_nt: TGTGCCAGCACTGCCCCCTCAATTACTAACTATGGCTACACCTTC
cdr3_length: 15; j_call: TRBJ1-3; clone_size: .; d_call: TRBD1; v_call: TRBV28; cdr3_aa: CASSPQTGAGNTIYF; cdr3_nt: TGTGCCAGCAGTCCCCAAACAGGGGCGGGAAACACCATATATTTT
cdr3_length: 15; j_call: TRBJ1-1; clone_size: .; d_call: TRBD1; v_call: TRBV5-4; cdr3_aa: CASSLETGANTEAFF; cdr3_nt: TGTGCCAGCAGCTTGGAAACAGGGGCGAACACTGAAGCTTTCTTT
cdr3_length: 18; j_call: TRBJ2-1; clone_size: few; d_call: .; v_call: TRBV2; cdr3_aa: CASSVAGAQAGTYNEQFF; cdr3_nt: TGTGCCAGCAGTGTGGCGGGGGCTCAAGCGGGAACTTACAATGAGCAGTTCTTC
cdr3_length: 14; j_call: TRBJ1-1; clone_size: once; d_call: .; v_call: TRBV2; cdr3_aa: CASSGRVGYTEAFF; cdr3_nt: TGTGCCAGCAGTGGCCGCGTAGGGTACACTGAAGCTTTCTTT
cdr3_length: 15; j_call: TRBJ2-5; clone_size: .; d_call: TRBD2; v_call: TRBV7-2; cdr3_aa: CASSLNSGSGKTQYF; cdr3_nt: TGTGCCAGCAGCTTAAATAGCGGGAGTGGGAAGACCCAGTACTTC
cdr3_length: 15; j_call: TRBJ2-7; clone_size: .; d_call: TRBD1; v_call: TRBV28; cdr3_aa: CASRMRRQGAYEQYF; cdr3_nt: TGTGCCAGCAGGATGCGGAGACAGGGGGCCTACGAGCAGTACTTC
cdr3_length: 16; j_call: TRBJ2-1; clone_size: .; d_call: .; v_call: TRBV5-1; cdr3_aa: CASSLGFRTAYNEQFF; cdr3_nt: TGCGCCAGCAGCTTGGGGTTTAGGACAGCCTACAATGAGCAGTTCTTC
cdr3_length: 16; j_call: TRBJ2-1; clone_size: .; d_call: TRBD2; v_call: TRBV14; cdr3_aa: CASSPSAGGRANEQFF; cdr3_nt: TGTGCCAGCAGCCCCTCGGCTGGCGGGAGGGCCAATGAGCAGTTCTTC
cdr3_length: 13; j_call: TRBJ2-3; clone_size: .; d_call: .; v_call: TRBV14; cdr3_aa: CASSQESGRTQYF; cdr3_nt: TGTGCCAGCAGCCAAGAGTCAGGACGGACGCAGTATTTT
cdr3_length: 13; j_call: TRBJ2-7; clone_size: .; d_call: TRBD1; v_call: TRBV10-3; cdr3_aa: CAIRGQLVYEQYF; cdr3_nt: TGTGCCATCAGGGGACAGCTGGTGTACGAGCAGTACTTC
cdr3_length: 13; j_call: TRBJ2-1; clone_size: .; d_call: TRBD2; v_call: TRBV27; cdr3_aa: CASGSGSGNEQFF; cdr3_nt: TGTGCCAGCGGATCGGGTAGCGGGAATGAGCAGTTCTTC
cdr3_length: 15; j_call: TRBJ1-5; clone_size: .; d_call: .; v_call: TRBV2; cdr3_aa: CASTLEGQINQPQHF; cdr3_nt: TGTGCCAGCACCCTAGAGGGGCAGATCAATCAGCCCCAGCATTTT
cdr3_length: 16; j_call: TRBJ2-7; clone_size: .; d_call: .; v_call: TRBV11-1; cdr3_aa: CASSLGTGRGSDEQYF; cdr3_nt: TGTGCCAGCAGCTTAGGAACCGGGCGCGGCTCGGACGAGCAGTACTTC
cdr3_length: 16; j_call: TRBJ2-1; clone_size: once; d_call: TRBD2; v_call: TRBV5-1; cdr3_aa: CASSPGLAGVANEQFF; cdr3_nt: TGCGCCAGCAGCCCAGGACTAGCGGGAGTAGCCAATGAGCAGTTCTTC
cdr3_length: 13; j_call: TRBJ2-7; clone_size: .; d_call: .; v_call: TRBV11-2; cdr3_aa: CASSFWFSYEQYF; cdr3_nt: TGTGCCAGCAGCTTTTGGTTCTCCTACGAGCAGTACTTC
cdr3_length: 14; j_call: TRBJ2-2; clone_size: .; d_call: TRBD1; v_call: TRBV11-3; cdr3_aa: CASSKGTATGELFF; cdr3_nt: TGTGCCAGCAGCAAAGGGACAGCCACCGGGGAGCTGTTTTTT
cdr3_length: 14; j_call: TRBJ1-4; clone_size: .; d_call: .; v_call: TRBV19; cdr3_aa: CASSIGGLGEKLFF; cdr3_nt: TGTGCCAGTAGTATAGGGGGCCTTGGTGAAAAACTGTTTTTT
cdr3_length: 15; j_call: TRBJ2-1; clone_size: .; d_call: .; v_call: TRBV6-5; cdr3_aa: CASSVLTISGYEQFF; cdr3_nt: TGTGCCAGCAGTGTCCTAACGATCTCAGGGTATGAGCAGTTCTTC
cdr3_length: 15; j_call: TRBJ2-3; clone_size: .; d_call: TRBD2; v_call: TRBV11-2; cdr3_aa: CASSLVAGFTDTQYF; cdr3_nt: TGTGCCAGCAGCTTAGTAGCGGGATTCACAGATACGCAGTATTTT
cdr3_length: 15; j_call: TRBJ2-7; clone_size: .; d_call: .; v_call: TRBV28; cdr3_aa: CASTLLRGGHYEQYF; cdr3_nt: TGTGCCAGCACTCTCCTTCGAGGGGGACACTACGAGCAGTACTTC